Each of the 2 T cell receptor beta chains below was sequenced from the same sample in a study of blood T cells in healthy people across ages. Using a J-beta primer mix together with a sample-barcoded 5' primer, a second PCR was run for about 6 to 12 cycles. In TCRdb, the 5' RACE reads were re-called with MiXCR into one record per CDR3 protein. The sample shows hundreds of thousands of distinct CDR3 sequences, about 28% of them seen only once. The material sequenced was blood. Source of these receptors: an elderly woman in good health.

In the case of this clonotype: A clone one base away is much larger, so this may be a read error. V is TRBV29-1 and J is TRBJ1-5; D unresolved. V was trimmed by 7 bases and J by 5 bases, leaving 3 bases between them. The CDR3 runs 9 residues. Germline CDR1 SQVTM, CDR2 ANQGSEA. CDR3 loop: CSAHQPQHF. CDR3 nucleotide sequence: TGCAGCGCTCATCAGCCCCAGCATTTT.

The chain is built from TRBV20-1 and TRBJ2-5; D is ambiguous. Germline V CDR1 and CDR2: DFQATT, SNEGSKA (reference sequence). The CDR3 length is 11 residues. V dropped 6 bases and J dropped 1 base, with 6 bases sitting between them. The CDR3 region is CSAATQETQYF. The CDR3 region has the DNA TGCAGTGCCGCGACCCAAGAGACCCAGTACTTC.